The 25 T cell receptor beta chains below were found in one sample sequenced in a study of blood T cell repertoires in COVID-19. Sequenced by immunoSEQ multiplex PCR; TCRdb stores in-frame clones only, minus some. Among roughly 200,000 clones listed, around 80% were seen once. The sample taken for sequencing was peripheral blood. The receptors were gathered from a woman in her 70s with acute or convalescent COVID-19.

This clone has only one observation. V is TRBV5-1 and J is TRBJ2-3; perhaps TRBD2 as D (6 bases). V shed 0 bases and J shed 5 bases, with 16 bases lying between them. This CDR3 contains 16 residues. The V gene's germline CDR1 is SGHRS and CDR2 YFSETQ. The CDR3 loop is CASSLEIGRRVDTQYF. In DNA, the CDR3 is TGCGCCAGCAGCTTGGAAATCGGGAGAAGGGTAGATACGCAGTATTTT.

The rearrangement joins TRBV30 to TRBJ1-3; D not certain. Per germline, CDR1 GTSNPN and CDR2 SVGIG (reference sequence). The germline V and J ends were trimmed by 1 base and 4 bases, with 17 bases remaining between them. The CDR3 is 16 amino acids. The CDR3 DNA sequence: TGTGCCTGGAGTGGCCTAAGAGGGAGCTCCGGAAACACCATATATTTT. Protein sequence: CAWSGLRGSSGNTIYF.

This clone came up a few times. The rearrangement uses TRBV5-1 and TRBJ1-4; 9 nucleotides match TRBD1. V trimming: 0 bases; J trimming: 2 bases; junction bases outside the gene matches: 2. This CDR3 has 16 residues. Germline lookup yields CDR1 SGHRS and CDR2 YFSETQ. The CDR3 is CASSLGQGGTNEKLFF. CDR3 bases: TGCGCCAGCAGCTTGGGACAGGGGGGCACTAATGAAAAACTGTTTTTT.

This clone occurred once. The rearrangement uses TRBV6-6 and TRBJ2-1; TRBD2 matches at 8 bases. With 0 bases clipped from V and 4 bases from J, the junction kept 5 bases outside the gene matches. The germline gives CDR1 MNHNY, CDR2 SVGAGI (reference sequence). The CDR3 extends over 16 amino acids. CDR3 in amino acids: CASSYSERELYNEQFF. The CDR3 nucleotides read TGTGCCAGCAGTTACTCTGAGCGGGAGTTGTACAATGAGCAGTTCTTC.

V usage is TRBV10-3 and J usage is TRBJ1-2; the D is unclear. Looked up from germline, CDR1 is ENHRY and CDR2 is SYGVKD. The CDR3 has 14 residues. V was pared by 0 bases and J by 8 bases, with 13 bases between. CDR3 protein: CAISESTLEDGYTF. The CDR3 DNA sequence: TGTGCCATCAGTGAGTCGACGTTGGAGGACGGCTACACCTTC.

The chain couples TRBV18 to TRBJ2-3; D is unresolved. The CDR3 runs to 12 residues. The germline CDR1 and CDR2 sequences are KGHSH and LQKENI. V was pared by 4 bases and J by 2 bases, with 4 bases between. CDR3 coding DNA: TGTGCCAGCTCACTCAACACAGATACGCAGTATTTT. This translates into CASSLNTDTQYF.

The CDR3 is CATSDPGQGSTDTQYF. In nucleotides, the CDR3 is TGTGCCACCAGTGACCCCGGACAGGGAAGCACAGATACGCAGTATTTT. V gene TRBV24-1 combines with J gene TRBJ2-3, with 8 positions matching TRBD1. This CDR3 spans 16 amino acids. With 4 bases clipped from V and 0 bases from J, the junction kept 5 bases outside the gene matches. CDR1 is KGHDR, CDR2 SFDVKD, per germline.

The chain combines TRBV5-1 with TRBJ2-2; D is perhaps TRBD2 (5 bases). V lost 0 bases, J lost 8 bases, and 8 bases lay in between. The CDR3 is 13 residues long. CDR1 is SGHRS, CDR2 YFSETQ, per germline. The CDR3, as DNA: TGCGCCAGCAGCTTGGAGAGGGCAGGGGAGCTGTTTTTT. Its translation is CASSLERAGELFF.

The chain uses TRBV28 and TRBJ1-3; 8 nucleotides align to TRBD1. V lost 6 bases and J lost 0; bases outside the gene matches: 1. The germline gives CDR1 MDHEN, CDR2 SYDVKM. The CDR3 consists of 14 residues. CDR3 in DNA: TGTGCCAGCAGAACAGGGGGCTCTGGAAACACCATATATTTT. Translated, it gives CASRTGGSGNTIYF.

This sequence joins TRBV27 and TRBJ1-4, with D uncertain. V lost 7 bases and J 3 bases, leaving 12 bases between the germline ends. The CDR3 is 14 residues long. CDR1 is MNHEY and CDR2 is SMNVEV in the germline V gene (reference sequence). The CDR3 here is CASNREGPNEKLFF. As DNA, the CDR3 is TGTGCCAGCAACCGGGAGGGTCCTAATGAAAAACTGTTTTTT.

Concerning this clone itself: Distinct nucleotide sequences in the sample also encode this CDR3. The gene calls are TRBV18 and TRBJ2-7, with D possibly being TRBD1 (6 bases). V was shortened by 1 base and J by 2 bases, with 9 bases between the two germline ends. Germline values: CDR1 KGHSH, CDR2 LQKENI. The CDR3 sequence is 14 residues long. CDR3 sequence: CASSPQGTTYEQYF. The CDR3 bases are TGTGCCAGCTCACCACAGGGGACAACCTACGAGCAGTACTTC.

This chain links TRBV19 with TRBJ1-5; maybe TRBD1 (5 bases). The germline V gene encodes CDR1 LNHDA and CDR2 SQIVND (reference sequence). V was trimmed by 6 bases and J by 7 bases, leaving 16 bases between them. The CDR3 consists of 14 residues. This chain's CDR3 is CASRTAGLIQPQHF. CDR3 DNA: TGTGCCAGTAGAACAGCGGGGCTCATCCAGCCCCAGCATTTT.

A single count supports this clone. This chain's CDR3 is CASSIREERKLFF. The DNA of the CDR3 is TGTGCCAGTAGTATACGAGAAGAGAGGAAACTGTTTTTT. This chain links TRBV19 with TRBJ1-4; D gene ambiguous. CDR1 is LNHDA, CDR2 SQIVND, per germline (reference sequence). V shed 2 bases and J shed 11 bases, with 12 bases lying between them. The CDR3 length is 13 residues.

The chain has TRBV2 and TRBJ1-5; TRBD1 matches at 7 bases. The CDR3 consists of 15 residues. V gave up 1 base and J gave up 5 bases; unmatched junction bases: 5. Germline values: CDR1 SNHLY, CDR2 FYNNEI. In DNA, the CDR3 is TGTGCCAGCAGTGAAGTTACAACAGGGGATCAGCCCCAGCATTTT. Translated, it gives CASSEVTTGDQPQHF.

The rearrangement links TRBV7-9 to TRBJ1-4; the match to TRBD1 covers 8 bases. Germline values: CDR1 SEHNR, CDR2 FQNEAQ (reference sequence). The junction had 5 bases not matched to a gene; V was cut back by 3 bases and J by 8 bases. This CDR3 is 14 amino acids long. The CDR3 DNA sequence: TGTGCCAGCAGCTTTGGGACAGGTGGGGAAAAACTGTTTTTT. Encoded protein: CASSFGTGGEKLFF.

The chain couples TRBV5-4 to TRBJ2-1; 11 positions match TRBD2. The germline V gene encodes CDR1 SGHNT and CDR2 YYREEE (reference sequence). Losses at the gene ends were 3 bases for V and 4 bases for J; bases not matched to a gene: 6. This CDR3 is 16 amino acids long. CDR3 bases: TGTGCCAGCAGCTGGGCGGCTAGCGGGAGGTACAATGAGCAGTTCTTC. Translation: CASSWAASGRYNEQFF.

In its sample, this clone was seen a few times. The genes are TRBV5-6 and TRBJ2-7; D gene unclear. Trimming removed 0 bases from V and 2 bases from J, with 9 bases in between. The CDR3 runs 14 residues. Germline assignment: CDR1 SGHDT and CDR2 YYEEEE. The CDR3 DNA follows: TGTGCCAGCAGCTTGGGGCAGTTCACCTACGAGCAGTACTTC. Its protein product is CASSLGQFTYEQYF. Filled out from reference TRBV5-6 and TRBJ2-7, the complete variable domain reads DAGVTQSPTHLIKTRGQQVTLRCSPKSGHDTVSWYQQALGQGPQFIFQYYEEEERQRGNFPDRFSGHQFPNYSSELNVNALLLGDSALYLCASSLGQFTYEQYFGPGTRLTVT.

The chain recombines TRBV12-3 or TRBV12-4 with TRBJ2-5; D gene ambiguous. The CDR3 extends over 13 amino acids. V lost 5 bases and J lost 5, with 12 bases in between. CDR3 bases: TGTGCCAGCAGTACCTGGGCGACGGAGACCCAGTACTTC. Protein product: CASSTWATETQYF.

The genes are TRBV30 and TRBJ1-5, with D possibly being TRBD1 (6 bases). Germline V gene sequence: CDR1 GTSNPN, CDR2 SVGIG (reference sequence). The V end was cut by 0 bases, the J end by 1 base, with 16 bases between. The CDR3 runs to 17 residues. Here the CDR3 reads CAWSVARGIGSNQPQHF. For the CDR3, the DNA is TGTGCCTGGAGTGTAGCGAGGGGGATCGGGAGCAATCAGCCCCAGCATTTT.

The chain carries TRBV5-1 and TRBJ2-5; D possibly corresponds to TRBD2 (5 bases). Trimming removed 0 bases from V and 5 bases from J, with 11 bases in between. The germline CDR1 and CDR2 sequences are SGHRS and YFSETQ. CDR3 size: 14 residues. CDR3 amino acids: CASSLAGQRETQYF. The CDR3 DNA sequence: TGCGCCAGCAGCTTGGCCGGGCAGCGGGAGACCCAGTACTTC. The variable domain in full, with the rest retrieved from reference TRBV5-1 and TRBJ2-5, is KAGVTQTPRYLIKTRGQQVTLSCSPISGHRSVSWYQQTPGQGLQFLFEYFSETQRNKGNFPGRFSGRQFSNSRSEMNVSTLELGDSALYLCASSLAGQRETQYFGPGTRLLVL.

DNA for the CDR3: TGCGCCAGCAGCTTGGCCAGCGGGGGGTACAATGAGCAGTTCTTC. This translates into CASSLASGGYNEQFF. This chain connects TRBV5-1 to TRBJ2-1; 9 bases align to TRBD2. The CDR3 sequence is 15 residues long. With 0 bases clipped from V and 4 bases from J, the junction kept 2 bases outside the gene matches. Germline V CDR1 and CDR2: SGHRS, YFSETQ.

This clone was detected a few times. The chain is built from TRBV9 and TRBJ1-1; D is undetermined. The CDR3 consists of 13 residues. Germline CDR1 and CDR2: SGDLS and YYNGEE. V gave up 4 bases and J gave up 0 bases, with 7 bases separating them. For the CDR3, the DNA is TGTGCCAGCAGCTCCACAATGAACACTGAAGCTTTCTTT. It specifies CASSSTMNTEAFF.

This clone was recorded only once. This sequence joins TRBV11-1 and TRBJ2-1; a weak D match, TRBD2 (6 bases). Germline V gives CDR1 SGHAT, CDR2 FQDESV (reference sequence). CDR3 length equals 15 residues. Trimming shortened V by 3 bases and J by 2 bases, and 11 bases separated the two germline ends. CDR3 DNA: TGTGCCAGCAGCTTGGAGGGAACAGCCTACAATGAGCAGTTCTTC. It specifies CASSLEGTAYNEQFF.

The chain carries TRBV10-3 and TRBJ1-4; no clear D. V lost 10 bases and J lost 0, with 12 bases in between. Per the germline V gene, CDR1 is ENHRY and CDR2 is SYGVKD. The CDR3 spans 14 residues. CDR3 region: CATRGGATNEKLFF. The CDR3 DNA is TGTGCCACCAGAGGCGGGGCAACTAATGAAAAACTGTTTTTT.

This chain connects TRBV15 to TRBJ2-3; D might be TRBD1 (5 bases). The germline CDR1 and CDR2 sequences are LNHNV and YYDKDF (reference sequence). The CDR3 totals 18 residues. Trimming cost V 0 bases and J 3 bases, with 19 bases left between them. In DNA form, the CDR3 reads TGTGCCACCAGCAGAGATAAGGGTGTAGGGGCCGGGACAGATACGCAGTATTTT. Its translation is CATSRDKGVGAGTDTQYF.